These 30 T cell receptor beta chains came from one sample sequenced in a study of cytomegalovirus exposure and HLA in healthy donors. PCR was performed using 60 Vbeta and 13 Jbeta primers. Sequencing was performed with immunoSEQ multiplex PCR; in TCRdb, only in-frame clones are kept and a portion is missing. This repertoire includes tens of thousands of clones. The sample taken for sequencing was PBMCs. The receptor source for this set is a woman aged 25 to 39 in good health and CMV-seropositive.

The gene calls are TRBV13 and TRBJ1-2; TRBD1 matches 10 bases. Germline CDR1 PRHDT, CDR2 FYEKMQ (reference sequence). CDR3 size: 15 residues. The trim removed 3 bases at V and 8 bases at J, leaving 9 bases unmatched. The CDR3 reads CASSFTSGDRGGYTF. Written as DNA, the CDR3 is TGTGCCAGCAGCTTCACGTCGGGGGACAGGGGCGGCTACACCTTC.

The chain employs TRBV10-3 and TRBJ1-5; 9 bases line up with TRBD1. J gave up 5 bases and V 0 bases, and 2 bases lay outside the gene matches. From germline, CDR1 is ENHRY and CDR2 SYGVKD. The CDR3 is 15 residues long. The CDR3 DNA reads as TGTGCCATCAGTGAGTCGGGACAGGGTCATCAGCCCCAGCATTTT. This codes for CAISESGQGHQPQHF.

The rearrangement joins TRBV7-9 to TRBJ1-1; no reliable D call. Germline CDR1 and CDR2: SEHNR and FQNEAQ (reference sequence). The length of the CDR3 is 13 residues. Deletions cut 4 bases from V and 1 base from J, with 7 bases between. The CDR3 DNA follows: TGTGCCAGCAGCTCCACAGAGAACACTGAAGCTTTCTTT. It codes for CASSSTENTEAFF.

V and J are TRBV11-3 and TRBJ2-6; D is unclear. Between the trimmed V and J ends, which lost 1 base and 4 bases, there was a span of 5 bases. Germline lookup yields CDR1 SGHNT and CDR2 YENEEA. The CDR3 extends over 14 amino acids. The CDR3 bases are TGTGCCAGCAGCTTAGTGGCCGGGGCCAACGTCCTGACTTTC. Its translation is CASSLVAGANVLTF.

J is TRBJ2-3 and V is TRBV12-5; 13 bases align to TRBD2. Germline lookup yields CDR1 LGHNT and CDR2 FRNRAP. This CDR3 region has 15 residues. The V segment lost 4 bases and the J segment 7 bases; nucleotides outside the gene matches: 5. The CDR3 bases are TGTGCTAGTGGTTCTCGACTAGCGGGAGGTAATACGCAGTATTTT. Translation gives CASGSRLAGGNTQYF. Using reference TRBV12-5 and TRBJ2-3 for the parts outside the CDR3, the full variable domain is DARVTQTPRHKVTEMGQEVTMRCQPILGHNTVFWYRQTMMQGLELLAYFRNRAPLDDSGMPKDRFSAEMPDATLATLKIQPSEPRDSAVYFCASGSRLAGGNTQYFGPGTRLTVL.

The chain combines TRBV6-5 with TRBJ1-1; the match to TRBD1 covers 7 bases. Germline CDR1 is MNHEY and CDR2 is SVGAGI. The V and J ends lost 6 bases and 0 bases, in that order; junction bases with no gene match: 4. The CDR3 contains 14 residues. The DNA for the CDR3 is TGTGCCAGCAGGCGACAGGGTTTGAACACTGAAGCTTTCTTT. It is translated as CASRRQGLNTEAFF.

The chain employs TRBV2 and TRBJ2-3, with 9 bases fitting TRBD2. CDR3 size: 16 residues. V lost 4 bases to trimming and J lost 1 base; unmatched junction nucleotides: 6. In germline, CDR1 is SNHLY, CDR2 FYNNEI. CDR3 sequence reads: CASSGGLAGGTDTQYF. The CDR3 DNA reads TGTGCCAGCAGTGGGGGATTAGCGGGGGGCACAGATACGCAGTATTTT.

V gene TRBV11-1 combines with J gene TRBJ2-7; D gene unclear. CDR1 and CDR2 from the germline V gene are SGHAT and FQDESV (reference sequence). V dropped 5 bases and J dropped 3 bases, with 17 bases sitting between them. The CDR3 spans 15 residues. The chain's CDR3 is CASSPSSQPRYEQYF. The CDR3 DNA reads TGTGCCAGCAGCCCGTCGTCACAGCCGCGCTACGAGCAGTACTTC.

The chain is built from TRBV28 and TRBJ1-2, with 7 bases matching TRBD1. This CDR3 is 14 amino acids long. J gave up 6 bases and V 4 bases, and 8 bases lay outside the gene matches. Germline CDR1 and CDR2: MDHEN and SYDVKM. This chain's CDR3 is CASSWDSLVDGYTF. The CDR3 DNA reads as TGTGCCAGCAGTTGGGACAGCCTCGTCGATGGCTACACCTTC.

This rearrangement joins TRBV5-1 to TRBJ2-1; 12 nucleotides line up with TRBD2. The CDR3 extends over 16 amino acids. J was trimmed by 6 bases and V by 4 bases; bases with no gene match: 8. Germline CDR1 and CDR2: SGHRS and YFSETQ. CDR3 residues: CASSILAGGSGNEQFF. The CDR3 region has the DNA TGCGCCAGCAGCATACTAGCGGGGGGTTCCGGCAATGAGCAGTTCTTC.

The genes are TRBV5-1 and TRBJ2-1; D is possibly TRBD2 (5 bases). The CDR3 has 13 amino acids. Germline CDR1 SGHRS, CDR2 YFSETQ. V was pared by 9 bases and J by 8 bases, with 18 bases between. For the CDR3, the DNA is TGCGCCACCAGAGCGGAACCCTGGGATGAGCAGTTCTTC. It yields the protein CATRAEPWDEQFF.

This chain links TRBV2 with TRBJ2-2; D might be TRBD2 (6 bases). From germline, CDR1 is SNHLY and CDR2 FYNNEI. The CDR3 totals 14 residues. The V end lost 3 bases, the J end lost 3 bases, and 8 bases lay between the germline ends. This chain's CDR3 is CASSDGGYTGELFF. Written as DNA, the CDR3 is TGTGCCAGCAGTGACGGAGGGTACACCGGGGAGCTGTTTTTT.

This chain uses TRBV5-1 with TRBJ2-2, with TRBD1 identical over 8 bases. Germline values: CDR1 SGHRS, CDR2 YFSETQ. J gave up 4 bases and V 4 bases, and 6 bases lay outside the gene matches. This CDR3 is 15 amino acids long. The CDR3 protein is CASSRRQGSTGELFF. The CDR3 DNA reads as TGCGCCAGCAGCCGAAGACAGGGGTCCACCGGGGAGCTGTTTTTT.

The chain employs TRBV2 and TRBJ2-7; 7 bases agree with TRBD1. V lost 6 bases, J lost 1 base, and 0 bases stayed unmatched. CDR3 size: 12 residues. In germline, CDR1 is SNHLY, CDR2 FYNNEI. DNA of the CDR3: TGTGCCAGCAGGGGACAGTCCTACGAGCAGTACTTC. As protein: CASRGQSYEQYF.

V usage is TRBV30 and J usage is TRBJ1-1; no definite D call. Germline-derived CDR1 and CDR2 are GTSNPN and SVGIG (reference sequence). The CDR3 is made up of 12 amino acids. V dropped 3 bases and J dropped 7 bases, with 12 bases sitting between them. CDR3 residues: CAWRVGHREAFF. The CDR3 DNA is TGTGCCTGGAGGGTTGGGCACCGTGAAGCTTTCTTT.

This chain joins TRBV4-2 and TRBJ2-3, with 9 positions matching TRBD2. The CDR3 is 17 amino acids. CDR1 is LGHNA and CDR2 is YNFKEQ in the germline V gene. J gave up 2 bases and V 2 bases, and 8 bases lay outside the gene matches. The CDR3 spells CASSQRIAGAYTDTQYF. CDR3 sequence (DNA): TGTGCCAGCAGCCAACGAATAGCGGGGGCCTACACAGATACGCAGTATTTT.

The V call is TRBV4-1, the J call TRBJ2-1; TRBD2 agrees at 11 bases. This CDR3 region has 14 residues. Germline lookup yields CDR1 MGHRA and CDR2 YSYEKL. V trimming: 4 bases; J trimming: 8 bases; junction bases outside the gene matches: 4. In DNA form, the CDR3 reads TGCGCCAGCAGCCTAACTAGCGGGAGTTATGAGCAGTTCTTC. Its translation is CASSLTSGSYEQFF.

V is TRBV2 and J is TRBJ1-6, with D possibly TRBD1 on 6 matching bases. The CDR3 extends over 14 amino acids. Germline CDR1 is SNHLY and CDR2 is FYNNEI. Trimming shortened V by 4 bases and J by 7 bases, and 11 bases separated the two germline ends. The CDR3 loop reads CASSAEQGNSPLHF. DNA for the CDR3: TGTGCCAGCAGTGCTGAACAGGGAAATTCACCCCTCCACTTT. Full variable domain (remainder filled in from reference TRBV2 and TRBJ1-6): EPEVTQTPSHQVTQMGQEVILRCVPISNHLYFYWYRQILGQKVEFLVSFYNNEISEKSEIFDDQFSVERPDGSNFTLKIRSTKLEDSAMYFCASSAEQGNSPLHFGNGTRLTVT.

In DNA, the CDR3 is TGTGCCAGCAGCTTGGACAGGGGGGATGCCGGGGAGCTGTTTTTT. This translates into CASSLDRGDAGELFF. V usage is TRBV5-8 and J usage is TRBJ2-2; TRBD1 matches at 8 bases. V shed 0 bases and J 6 bases; nucleotides not matched to a gene: 4. Germline CDR1 SGHTS, CDR2 YDEGEE. The CDR3 covers 15 residues.

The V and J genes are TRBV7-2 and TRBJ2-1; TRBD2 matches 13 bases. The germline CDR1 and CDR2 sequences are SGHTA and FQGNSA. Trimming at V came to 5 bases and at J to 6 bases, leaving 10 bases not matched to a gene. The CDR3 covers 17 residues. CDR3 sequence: CASSLTGTSGTGNEQFF. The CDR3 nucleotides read TGTGCCAGCAGCCTTACAGGGACTAGCGGGACGGGCAATGAGCAGTTCTTC.

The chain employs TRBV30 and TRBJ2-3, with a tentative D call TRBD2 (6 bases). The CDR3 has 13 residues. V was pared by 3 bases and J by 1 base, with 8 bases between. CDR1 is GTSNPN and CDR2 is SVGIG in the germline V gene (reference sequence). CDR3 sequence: CAWRTRGTDTQYF. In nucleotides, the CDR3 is TGTGCCTGGAGGACTAGGGGCACAGATACGCAGTATTTT.

Here the CDR3 DNA reads TGTGCCAGCAGCCCGCCCGGAGTCACTGAAGCTTTCTTT. Translation gives CASSPPGVTEAFF. The rearrangement uses TRBV11-2 and TRBJ1-1; D not certain. The CDR3 runs to 13 residues. V was trimmed by 5 bases and J by 4 bases, leaving 11 bases between them. Germline V gene sequence: CDR1 SGHAT, CDR2 FQNNGV.

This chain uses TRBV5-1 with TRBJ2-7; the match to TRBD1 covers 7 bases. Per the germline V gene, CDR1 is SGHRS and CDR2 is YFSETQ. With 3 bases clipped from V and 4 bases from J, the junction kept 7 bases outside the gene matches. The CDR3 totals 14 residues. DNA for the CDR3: TGCGCCAGCAGCTACGCCGGGACAGAGTACGAGCAGTACTTC. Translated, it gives CASSYAGTEYEQYF.

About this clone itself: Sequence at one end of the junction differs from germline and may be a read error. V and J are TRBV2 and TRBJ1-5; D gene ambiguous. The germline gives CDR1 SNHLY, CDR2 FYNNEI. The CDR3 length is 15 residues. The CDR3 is CASIPEPTRNQPQHF. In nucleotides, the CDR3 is TGTGCCAGCATTCCGGAACCGACCAGGAATCAACCCCAGCATTTT.

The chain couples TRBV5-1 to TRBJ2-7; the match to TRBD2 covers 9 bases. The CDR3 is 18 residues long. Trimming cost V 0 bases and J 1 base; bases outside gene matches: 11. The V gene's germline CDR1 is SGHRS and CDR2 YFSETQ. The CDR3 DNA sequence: TGCGCCAGCAGCTTGGTGCGCCTAGCGGGGATACCTTCCTACGAGCAGTACTTC. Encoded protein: CASSLVRLAGIPSYEQYF.

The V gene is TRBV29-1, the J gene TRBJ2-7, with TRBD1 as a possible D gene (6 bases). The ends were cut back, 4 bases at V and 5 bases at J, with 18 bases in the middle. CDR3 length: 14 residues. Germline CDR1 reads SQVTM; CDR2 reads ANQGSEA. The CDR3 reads CSVVRGQGPNEQYF. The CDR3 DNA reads TGCAGCGTTGTAAGGGGTCAGGGGCCTAACGAGCAGTACTTC.

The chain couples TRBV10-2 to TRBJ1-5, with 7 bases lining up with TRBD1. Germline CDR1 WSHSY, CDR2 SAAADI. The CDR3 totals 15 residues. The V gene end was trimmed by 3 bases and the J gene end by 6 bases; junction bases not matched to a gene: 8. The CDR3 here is CASSEPGTAGQPQHF. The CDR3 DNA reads TGCGCCAGCAGTGAACCTGGGACAGCGGGTCAGCCCCAGCATTTT.

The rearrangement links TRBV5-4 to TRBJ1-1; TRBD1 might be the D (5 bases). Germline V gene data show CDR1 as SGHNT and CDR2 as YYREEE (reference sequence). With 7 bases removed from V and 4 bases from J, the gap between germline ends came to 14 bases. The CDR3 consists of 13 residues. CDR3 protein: CASHGTRATEAFF. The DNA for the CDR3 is TGTGCCAGCCACGGCACCAGGGCCACTGAAGCTTTCTTT.

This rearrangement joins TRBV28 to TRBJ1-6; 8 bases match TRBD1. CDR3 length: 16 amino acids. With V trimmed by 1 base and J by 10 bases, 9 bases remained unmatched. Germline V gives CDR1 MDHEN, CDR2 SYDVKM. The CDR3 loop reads CASSLLRQGTGSPLHF. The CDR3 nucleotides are TGTGCCAGCAGTTTATTGAGACAGGGGACGGGGTCACCCCTCCACTTT.

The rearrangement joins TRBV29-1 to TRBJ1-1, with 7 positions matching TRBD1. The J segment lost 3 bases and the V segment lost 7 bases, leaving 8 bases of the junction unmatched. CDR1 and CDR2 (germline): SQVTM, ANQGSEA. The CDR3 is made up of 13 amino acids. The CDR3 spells CSGRQGRDTEAFF. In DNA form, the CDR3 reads TGCAGCGGGAGACAGGGAAGGGACACTGAAGCTTTCTTT.